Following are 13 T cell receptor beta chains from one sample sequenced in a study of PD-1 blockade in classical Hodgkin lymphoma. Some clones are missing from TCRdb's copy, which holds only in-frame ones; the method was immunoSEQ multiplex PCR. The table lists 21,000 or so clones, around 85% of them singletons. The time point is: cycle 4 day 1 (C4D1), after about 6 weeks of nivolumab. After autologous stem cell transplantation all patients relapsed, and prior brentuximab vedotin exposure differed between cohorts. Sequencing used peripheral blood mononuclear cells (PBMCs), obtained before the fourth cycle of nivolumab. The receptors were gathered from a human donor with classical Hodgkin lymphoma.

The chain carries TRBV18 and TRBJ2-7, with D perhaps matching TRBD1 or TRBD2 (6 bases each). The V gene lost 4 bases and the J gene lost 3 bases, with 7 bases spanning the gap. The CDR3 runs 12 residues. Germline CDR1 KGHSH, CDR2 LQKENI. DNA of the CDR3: TGTGCCAGCTCACAGGGGGGCTACGAGCAGTACTTC. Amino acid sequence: CASSQGGYEQYF.

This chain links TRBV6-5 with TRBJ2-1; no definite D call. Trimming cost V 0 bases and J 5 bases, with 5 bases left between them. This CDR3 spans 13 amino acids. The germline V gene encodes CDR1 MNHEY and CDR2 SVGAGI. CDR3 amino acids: CASSYSSNNEQFF. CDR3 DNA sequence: TGTGCCAGCAGTTACTCTAGTAACAATGAGCAGTTCTTC.

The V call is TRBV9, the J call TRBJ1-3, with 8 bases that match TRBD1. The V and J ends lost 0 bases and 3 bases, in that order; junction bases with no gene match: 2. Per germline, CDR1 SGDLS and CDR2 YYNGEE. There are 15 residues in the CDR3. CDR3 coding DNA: TGTGCCAGCAGCGTAGGGACAGGGTTTGGAAACACCATATATTTT. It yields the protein CASSVGTGFGNTIYF.

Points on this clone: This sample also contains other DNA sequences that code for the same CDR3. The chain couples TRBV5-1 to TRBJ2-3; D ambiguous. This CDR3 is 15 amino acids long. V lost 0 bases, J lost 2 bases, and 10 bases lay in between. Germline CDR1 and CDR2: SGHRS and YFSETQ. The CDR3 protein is CASSLEGSPTDTQYF. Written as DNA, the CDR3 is TGCGCCAGCAGCTTGGAGGGTTCCCCCACAGATACGCAGTATTTT.

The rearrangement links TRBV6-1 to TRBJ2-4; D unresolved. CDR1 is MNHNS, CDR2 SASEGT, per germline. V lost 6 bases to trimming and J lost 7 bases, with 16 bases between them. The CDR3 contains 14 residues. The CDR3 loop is CASRRDPMVNIQYF. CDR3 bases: TGTGCCAGCAGAAGGGATCCCATGGTTAACATTCAGTACTTC.

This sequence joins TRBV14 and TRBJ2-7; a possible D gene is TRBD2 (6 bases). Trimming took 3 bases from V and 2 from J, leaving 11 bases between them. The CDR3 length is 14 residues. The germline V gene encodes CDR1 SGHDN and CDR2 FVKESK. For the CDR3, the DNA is TGTGCCAGCAGCCACCGGGACTTGACCTACGAGCAGTACTTC. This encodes CASSHRDLTYEQYF.

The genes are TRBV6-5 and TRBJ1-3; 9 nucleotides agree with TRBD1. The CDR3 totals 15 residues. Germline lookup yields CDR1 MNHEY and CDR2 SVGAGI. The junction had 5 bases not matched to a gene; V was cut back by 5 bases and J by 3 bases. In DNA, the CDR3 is TGTGCCAGCAGTCCGTCGGACAGGGGTGGAAACACCATATATTTT. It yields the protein CASSPSDRGGNTIYF.

The CDR3 reads CASSYEVSNYGYTF. The CDR3 nucleotides are TGTGCCAGCAGTTATGAAGTCTCTAACTATGGCTACACCTTC. The chain carries TRBV6-6 and TRBJ1-2, with D unclear. Trimming took off 3 bases at V and 0 bases at J, with 8 bases between the two ends. Germline CDR1 MNHNY, CDR2 SVGAGI (reference sequence). The CDR3 runs 14 residues.

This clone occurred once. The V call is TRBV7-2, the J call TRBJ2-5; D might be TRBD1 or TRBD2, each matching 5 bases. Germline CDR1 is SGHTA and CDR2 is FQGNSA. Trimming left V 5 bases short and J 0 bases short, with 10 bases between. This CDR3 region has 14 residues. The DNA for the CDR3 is TGTGCCAGCAGCCCTGGGACGAACCAAGAGACCCAGTACTTC. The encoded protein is CASSPGTNQETQYF.

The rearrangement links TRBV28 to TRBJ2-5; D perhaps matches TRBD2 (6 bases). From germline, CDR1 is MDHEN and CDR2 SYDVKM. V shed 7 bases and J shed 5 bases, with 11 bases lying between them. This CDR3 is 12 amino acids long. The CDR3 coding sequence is TGTGCCAGCACCGCGGGGTGGGAGACCCAGTACTTC. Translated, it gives CASTAGWETQYF.

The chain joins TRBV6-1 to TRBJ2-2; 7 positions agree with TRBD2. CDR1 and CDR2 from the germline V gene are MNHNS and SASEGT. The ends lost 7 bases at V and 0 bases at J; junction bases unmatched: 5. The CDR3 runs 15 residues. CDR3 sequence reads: CASTSGFANTGELFF. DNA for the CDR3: TGTGCCAGCACTAGCGGTTTCGCGAACACCGGGGAGCTGTTTTTT.

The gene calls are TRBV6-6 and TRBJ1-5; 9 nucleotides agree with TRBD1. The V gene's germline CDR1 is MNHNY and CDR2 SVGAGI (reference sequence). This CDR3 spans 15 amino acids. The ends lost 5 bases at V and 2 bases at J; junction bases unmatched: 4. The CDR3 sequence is CASSQTGGGNQPQHF. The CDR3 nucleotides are TGTGCCAGCAGTCAGACAGGGGGTGGCAATCAGCCCCAGCATTTT.

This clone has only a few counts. The CDR3 nucleotides read TGTGCCAGCATGGGGTCGATCAGCTCCTACAATGAGCAGTTCTTC. As protein: CASMGSISSYNEQFF. V gene TRBV5-6 combines with J gene TRBJ2-1, with D unclear. Germline loops: CDR1 SGHDT, CDR2 YYEEEE. V was pared by 6 bases and J by 0 bases, with 13 bases between. The CDR3 extends over 15 amino acids. The full variable domain, with the rest looked up from reference TRBV5-6 and TRBJ2-1, is DAGVTQSPTHLIKTRGQQVTLRCSPKSGHDTVSWYQQALGQGPQFIFQYYEEEERQRGNFPDRFSGHQFPNYSSELNVNALLLGDSALYLCASMGSISSYNEQFFGPGTRLTVL.